This passage covers 16 T cell receptor beta chains from one sample sequenced in a study of blood T cell repertoires in COVID-19. Some clones are missing from TCRdb's copy, which holds only in-frame ones; the method was immunoSEQ multiplex PCR. The sample yields 310,000 or so clones, about 82% seen once. The sample taken for sequencing was peripheral blood. The source is a woman in her fifties or sixties with acute or convalescent COVID-19.

The chain links TRBV18 to TRBJ2-1, with 10 bases identical to TRBD2. After removal of 2 bases from V and 2 bases from J, the junction contained 6 bases not matched to a gene. CDR1 and CDR2 (germline): KGHSH, LQKENI. This CDR3 spans 17 amino acids. CDR3 DNA sequence: TGTGCCAGCTCACCATGGCATAGCGGGGGGACCTACAATGAGCAGTTCTTC. It translates to CASSPWHSGGTYNEQFF.

This chain connects TRBV7-9 to TRBJ2-2, with TRBD2 identical over 13 bases. Germline V gives CDR1 SEHNR, CDR2 FQNEAQ (reference sequence). This CDR3 is 16 amino acids long. Losses at the gene ends were 7 bases for V and 5 bases for J; bases not matched to a gene: 7. The CDR3 spells CASTEGLAGVTGELFF. CDR3 sequence (DNA): TGTGCCAGCACCGAAGGACTAGCGGGAGTTACCGGGGAGCTGTTTTTT. The variable domain in full, completed from reference TRBV7-9 and TRBJ2-2, reads DTGVSQNPRHKITKRGQNVTFRCDPISEHNRLYWYRQTLGQGPEFLTYFQNEAQLEKSRLLSDRFSAERPKGSFSTLEIQRTEQGDSAMYLCASTEGLAGVTGELFFGEGSRLTVL.

V usage is TRBV5-1 and J usage is TRBJ1-5; 7 nucleotides line up with TRBD1. Germline V lookup: CDR1 SGHRS, CDR2 YFSETQ. The CDR3 has 16 amino acids. J gave up 6 bases and V 0 bases, and 9 bases lay outside the gene matches. CDR3 protein: CASSLDPGGSFQPQHF. DNA of the CDR3: TGCGCCAGCAGCTTGGACCCAGGGGGGAGTTTTCAGCCCCAGCATTTT. Based on the CDR3 plus reference TRBV5-1 and TRBJ1-5, the full variable domain is KAGVTQTPRYLIKTRGQQVTLSCSPISGHRSVSWYQQTPGQGLQFLFEYFSETQRNKGNFPGRFSGRQFSNSRSEMNVSTLELGDSALYLCASSLDPGGSFQPQHFGDGTRLSIL.

This clone has just a few counts. CDR3 coding DNA: TGTGCCAGCAGTTCTTTGGCGGGAGTATCCTACAATGAGCAGTTCTTC. This translates into CASSSLAGVSYNEQFF. V and J are TRBV28 and TRBJ2-1; 7 bases fit TRBD2. The germline gives CDR1 MDHEN, CDR2 SYDVKM. V was clipped by 4 bases and J by 1 base; unmatched bases: 7. The CDR3 extends over 16 amino acids.

V and J are TRBV7-6 and TRBJ1-1; D is possibly TRBD1 (6 bases). Deletions cut 4 bases from V and 0 bases from J, with 12 bases between. Germline V gene sequence: CDR1 SGHVS, CDR2 FNYEAQ. The CDR3 is 15 amino acids. The CDR3 sequence is CASSSQGEMNTEAFF. CDR3 DNA: TGTGCCAGCAGCTCACAGGGTGAGATGAACACTGAAGCTTTCTTT.

CDR3 bases: TGTGCCATCCCAATGAGAGCCGGGACAGGGGATTCCTTTCGATACACCGGGGAGCTGTTTTTT. It specifies CAIPMRAGTGDSFRYTGELFF. The rearrangement joins TRBV10-3 to TRBJ2-2; 10 nucleotides align to TRBD1. The CDR3 consists of 21 residues. J was trimmed by 3 bases and V by 8 bases; bases with no gene match: 24. CDR1 ENHRY and CDR2 SYGVKD come from the germline V gene.

The rearrangement joins TRBV9 to TRBJ1-6; D gene unclear. CDR3 length: 12 residues. The germline V gene has CDR1 SGDLS and CDR2 YYNGEE. V was shortened by 3 bases and J by 9 bases, with 7 bases between the two germline ends. CDR3 protein: CASSERFSPLHF. The CDR3 DNA reads as TGTGCCAGCAGCGAGAGGTTTTCACCCCTCCACTTT.

The rearrangement joins TRBV7-6 to TRBJ1-1; D perhaps matches TRBD1 (5 bases). V shed 6 bases and J shed 1 base, with 15 bases lying between them. The CDR3 covers 15 residues. Germline loops: CDR1 SGHVS, CDR2 FNYEAQ. DNA for the CDR3: TGTGCCAGCAGGGACGGGGGGGAAGGGAACACTGAAGCTTTCTTT. The encoded protein is CASRDGGEGNTEAFF.

The CDR3 loop is CASSQDKGELFF. The CDR3 DNA is TGTGCCAGCAGCCAAGACAAAGGGGAGCTGTTTTTT. The V call is TRBV3-1 (or the pseudogene TRBV3-2), the J call TRBJ2-2; D is uncertain. V was pared by 0 bases and J by 8 bases, with 4 bases between. Germline CDR1 is LGHDT and CDR2 is YNNKEL (reference sequence). The CDR3 has 12 residues.

V gene TRBV10-3 combines with J gene TRBJ2-1, with TRBD2 matching 7 bases. Trimming took 6 bases from V and 5 from J; bases not matched to a gene: 16. Germline V gene lookup returns CDR1 ENHRY and CDR2 SYGVKD. The CDR3 totals 17 residues. The CDR3 loop is CAIRQADGGIGDNEQFF. The CDR3 nucleotides are TGTGCCATCAGACAAGCTGACGGGGGGATCGGGGACAATGAGCAGTTCTTC.

This chain joins TRBV9 and TRBJ2-7; the match to TRBD1 covers 9 bases. CDR1 SGDLS and CDR2 YYNGEE come from the germline V gene. V gave up 0 bases and J gave up 5 bases; unmatched junction bases: 6. This CDR3 region has 15 residues. The CDR3 bases are TGTGCCAGCAGCGTAGAAGGGACAGGGATCCACGAGCAGTACTTC. It yields the protein CASSVEGTGIHEQYF.

Worth noting for this clone: At the DNA level, this CDR3 is encoded by other sequences in the same sample as well. This rearrangement joins TRBV7-2 to TRBJ2-7; TRBD1 agrees at 8 bases. Trimming removed 5 bases from V and 1 base from J; junction bases left unmatched: 4. CDR3 size: 14 residues. The V gene's germline CDR1 is SGHTA and CDR2 FQGNSA. CDR3 loop: CASSPRQGSYEQYF. The CDR3 DNA reads TGTGCCAGCAGCCCCCGACAGGGGTCCTACGAGCAGTACTTC.

The genes are TRBV7-3 and TRBJ2-7; 12 nucleotides agree with TRBD2. The CDR3 extends over 14 amino acids. CDR1 is SGHTA, CDR2 FQGTGA, per germline. V dropped 5 bases and J dropped 4; count of bases not matched to a gene: 3. The CDR3 DNA follows: TGTGCCAGCAGCAAGACTAGCGGGAGTTACGAGCAGTACTTC. Translated: CASSKTSGSYEQYF.

The chain couples TRBV4-3 to TRBJ1-1; no definite D call. Deletions cut 0 bases from V and 3 bases from J, with 11 bases between. CDR1 is LGHNA, CDR2 YSLEER, per germline. The CDR3 runs to 15 residues. CDR3 DNA sequence: TGCGCCAGCAGCCAAGATCACGGGGTGGACACTGAAGCTTTCTTT. Translating gives CASSQDHGVDTEAFF.

There are a few counts of this clone. This rearrangement joins TRBV5-1 to TRBJ1-1; tentatively, D is TRBD1 (5 bases). Germline assignment: CDR1 SGHRS and CDR2 YFSETQ. The CDR3 totals 14 residues. V was cut by 9 bases and J by 1 base, with 16 bases left in between. CDR3 sequence: CATRDGQANTEAFF. For the CDR3, the DNA is TGCGCCACCAGGGATGGGCAAGCGAACACTGAAGCTTTCTTT. Filled out from reference TRBV5-1 and TRBJ1-1, the complete variable domain reads KAGVTQTPRYLIKTRGQQVTLSCSPISGHRSVSWYQQTPGQGLQFLFEYFSETQRNKGNFPGRFSGRQFSNSRSEMNVSTLELGDSALYLCATRDGQANTEAFFGQGTRLTVV.

The J gene is TRBJ1-2, the V gene TRBV4-1; 11 bases agree with TRBD1. The trim removed 3 bases at V and 2 bases at J, leaving 5 bases unmatched. The CDR3 is 16 amino acids. The V gene's germline CDR1 is MGHRA and CDR2 YSYEKL. Written as DNA, the CDR3 is TGCGCCAGCAGCCAGGGGGGGGACAGGGGGAACTATGGCTACACCTTC. Amino acid sequence: CASSQGGDRGNYGYTF.